The rows below give T cell receptor beta chains drawn from one sample of a study of beta chain features in type 1 diabetes. Some clones are missing from TCRdb's copy, which holds only in-frame ones; the method was immunoSEQ multiplex PCR. Here the sample spans 150,000 to 200,000 clones, around 63% being singletons. The sequencing sample was made of naive CD4+ T cells from blood. These receptor sequences come from a man aged 25 to 40 with type 1 diabetes. Each CDR3 is given with its conserved first and last residue. The order of the fields is clone size, D gene, V gene, J gene, CDR3 DNA, CDR3 protein. The D gene is left open where the match is weak. Not all rows give a size; the values are once, few, many and, for expanded clones, a class.

size: few; D: -; V: TRBV9; J: TRBJ2-7; DNA: TGTGCCAGCAGCGAGTCGGCGGGGACCGAGCAGTACTTC; CDR3: CASSESAGTEQYF
size: few; D: TRBD1; V: TRBV5-6; J: TRBJ1-6; DNA: TGTGCCAGCAGTCCCCGGGACAGGGGATGGAATTCACCCCTCCACTTT; CDR3: CASSPRDRGWNSPLHF
size: few; D: TRBD1; V: TRBV4-3; J: TRBJ2-7; DNA: TGCGCCAGCAGCCAATTAATGGGACAGGGCGATTACGAGCAGTACTTC; CDR3: CASSQLMGQGDYEQYF
size: -; D: TRBD1; V: TRBV5-6; J: TRBJ2-7; DNA: TGTGCCAGCGGGACCCAGGGGGCCACCTACGAGCAGTACTTC; CDR3: CASGTQGATYEQYF
size: -; D: -; V: TRBV15; J: TRBJ2-1; DNA: TGTGCCACCAGCAGAGTGGAGGCCCTAAGCGAAAATGAGCAGTTCTTC; CDR3: CATSRVEALSENEQFF
size: -; D: TRBD2; V: TRBV5-1; J: TRBJ2-5; DNA: TGCGCCAGCAGCTTGGCTAGCGGGGGCGAGACCCAGTACTTC; CDR3: CASSLASGGETQYF
size: -; D: -; V: TRBV4-3; J: TRBJ1-2; DNA: TGCGCCAGCAGCCAAGTAGGGGAGGGCTACACCTTC; CDR3: CASSQVGEGYTF
size: few; D: -; V: TRBV30; J: TRBJ1-2; DNA: TGTGCCTGGGATGGCGGTAACTATGGCTACACCTTC; CDR3: CAWDGGNYGYTF
size: -; D: TRBD2; V: TRBV29-1; J: TRBJ2-5; DNA: TGCAGCGCTGAGCGGGGGGAGGGTGAGACCCAGTACTTC; CDR3: CSAERGEGETQYF
size: -; D: -; V: TRBV2; J: TRBJ2-1; DNA: TGTGCCAGCAGAAGGACAGAGTACAATGAGCAGTTCTTC; CDR3: CASRRTEYNEQFF
size: few; D: -; V: TRBV15; J: TRBJ1-2; DNA: TGTGCCACCAGCAGCCTCGTGGGGGTGGAACACTATGGCTACACCTTC; CDR3: CATSSLVGVEHYGYTF
size: few; D: -; V: TRBV30; J: TRBJ2-1; DNA: TGTGCCTGGAGTCCAAGAGGGGCAGGGGCCTGGTTCAATGAGCAGTTCTTC; CDR3: CAWSPRGAGAWFNEQFF
size: few; D: TRBD1; V: TRBV29-1; J: TRBJ2-7; DNA: TGCAGCGCGACCGGGACAGGGTTCTACGAGCAGTACTTC; CDR3: CSATGTGFYEQYF
size: -; D: TRBD1; V: TRBV27; J: TRBJ2-5; DNA: TGTGCCAGCAGAATAGGGGGCGGGGAGACCCAGTACTTC; CDR3: CASRIGGGETQYF
size: once; D: -; V: TRBV5-1; J: TRBJ2-3; DNA: TGCGCCAGCAGCTTGGTCCCCTCGGGTACAGATACGCAGTATTTT; CDR3: CASSLVPSGTDTQYF
size: -; D: TRBD1; V: TRBV5-4; J: TRBJ2-3; DNA: TGTGCCAGCAGCTCCGGACAGGGTAGGAGCACAGATACGCAGTATTTT; CDR3: CASSSGQGRSTDTQYF
size: few; D: TRBD1; V: TRBV29-1; J: TRBJ2-1; DNA: TGCAGCGTTGAACGCCAGGGGGTCAATGAGCAGTTCTTC; CDR3: CSVERQGVNEQFF
size: -; D: TRBD1; V: TRBV9; J: TRBJ2-3; DNA: TGTGCCAGCAGCGGCAGGACAGGGGCGCCCGATACGCAGTATTTT; CDR3: CASSGRTGAPDTQYF
size: -; D: -; V: TRBV6-6; J: TRBJ2-7; DNA: TGTGCCAGCAGTTCACAGGGTAACGAGCAGTACTTC; CDR3: CASSSQGNEQYF
size: once; D: TRBD2; V: TRBV10-3; J: TRBJ2-1; DNA: TGTGCCATCAGTGAGTCGGCGGGGGGGCCGCTGAATGAGCAGTTCTTC; CDR3: CAISESAGGPLNEQFF